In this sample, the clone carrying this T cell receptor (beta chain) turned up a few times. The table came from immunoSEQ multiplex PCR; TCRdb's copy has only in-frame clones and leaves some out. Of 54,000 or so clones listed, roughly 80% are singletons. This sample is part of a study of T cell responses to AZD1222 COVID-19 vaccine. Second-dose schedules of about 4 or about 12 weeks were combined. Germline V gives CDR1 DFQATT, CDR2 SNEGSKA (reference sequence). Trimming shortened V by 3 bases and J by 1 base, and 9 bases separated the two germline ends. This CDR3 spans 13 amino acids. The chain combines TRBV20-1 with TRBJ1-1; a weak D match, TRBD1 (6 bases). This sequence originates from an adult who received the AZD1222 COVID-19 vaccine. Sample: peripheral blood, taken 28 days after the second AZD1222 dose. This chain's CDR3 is CSASLQGNTEAFF. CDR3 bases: TGCAGTGCTAGTCTACAGGGGAACACTGAAGCTTTCTTT.